This T cell receptor (beta chain) is drawn from a study of blood T cell repertoires in COVID-19. TCRdb keeps only in-frame clones here, not all; method: immunoSEQ multiplex PCR. The sample has about 70,000 clones, more than 65% seen once. V was pared by 2 bases and J by 5 bases, with 6 bases between. There are 12 residues in the CDR3. CDR1 and CDR2 from the germline V gene are SGHTA and FQGNSA. This clonotype was obtained from a woman in her 70s with acute or convalescent COVID-19. This rearrangement joins TRBV7-2 to TRBJ2-5, with D uncertain. The sample comprised peripheral blood. The CDR3 DNA reads TGTGCCAGCAGCTTAATGGAGGAGACCCAGTACTTC. Amino acid sequence: CASSLMEETQYF.